These T cell receptor beta chains were read from a single sample in a study of regulatory T cells in long-lasting Graves disease. MiXCR, applied by TCRdb to the multiplex PCR reads, yields one record per CDR3 protein. This sample carries over 450,000 distinct CDR3 sequences, around 12% of them seen once, and the ten largest clones take about 8.9%. This same sample was also part of a study on T cells in Graves' hyperthyroidism and ophthalmopathy.

The source material was peripheral blood mononuclear cells (PBMCs), sampled at new diagnosis, from a patient treated with antithyroid drugs. Source of these receptors: a woman in her 30s with Graves disease. The CDR3 runs from the conserved cysteine through the conserved F or W. D genes are given only for firm matches. The size entry is marked missing in some rows and otherwise reads once, few, many or a size class.

v_gene: TRBV4-2
j_gene: TRBJ2-3
abundance: many
d_gene: NA
CDR3aa: CASSQLSGGVSTDTQYF
CDR3nt: TGTGCCAGCAGCCAACTTTCCGGAGGAGTTAGCACAGATACGCAGTATTTT

v_gene: TRBV7-3
j_gene: TRBJ2-6
abundance: many
d_gene: NA
CDR3aa: CASSFPSGANVLTF
CDR3nt: TGTGCCAGCAGCTTCCCCTCTGGGGCCAACGTCCTGACTTTC

v_gene: TRBV2
j_gene: TRBJ2-3
abundance: many
d_gene: NA
CDR3aa: CATRFGPGTDTQYF
CDR3nt: TGTGCCACCCGTTTCGGTCCGGGCACAGATACGCAGTATTTT

v_gene: TRBV7-9
j_gene: TRBJ1-1
abundance: many
d_gene: NA
CDR3aa: CASSLGKIGRNTEAFF
CDR3nt: TGTGCCAGCAGCTTAGGAAAGATCGGAAGGAACACTGAAGCTTTCTTT

v_gene: TRBV7-2
j_gene: TRBJ2-7
abundance: NA
d_gene: TRBD2
CDR3aa: CASSSPLLAGGPLGYEQYF
CDR3nt: TGTGCCAGCAGCTCTCCTTTACTAGCGGGAGGCCCCTTAGGCTACGAGCAGTACTTC

v_gene: TRBV5-6
j_gene: TRBJ2-1
abundance: once
d_gene: TRBD1
CDR3aa: CASSRGPDRDHNEQFF
CDR3nt: TGTGCCAGCAGCAGAGGCCCCGACAGGGACCACAATGAGCAGTTCTTC

v_gene: TRBV9
j_gene: TRBJ1-1
abundance: many
d_gene: NA
CDR3aa: CASSVEMATTEAFF
CDR3nt: TGTGCCAGCAGCGTAGAAATGGCGACCACTGAAGCTTTCTTT

v_gene: TRBV30
j_gene: TRBJ2-7
abundance: many
d_gene: TRBD2
CDR3aa: CAWAGGYEQYF
CDR3nt: TGTGCCTGGGCCGGGGGGTACGAGCAGTACTTC

v_gene: TRBV27
j_gene: TRBJ1-2
abundance: NA
d_gene: NA
CDR3aa: CASREYGNANYGYTF
CDR3nt: TGTGCCAGCAGGGAGTACGGGAACGCGAACTATGGCTACACCTTC

v_gene: TRBV30
j_gene: TRBJ1-3
abundance: many
d_gene: NA
CDR3aa: CAWSVWGYGGNTIYF
CDR3nt: TGTGCCTGGAGTGTATGGGGTTACGGTGGAAACACCATATATTTT

v_gene: TRBV3-1
j_gene: TRBJ1-1
abundance: NA
d_gene: NA
CDR3aa: CASSQVPDMNNEAFF
CDR3nt: TGTGCCAGCAGCCAAGTTCCAGACATGAACAATGAAGCTTTCTTT

v_gene: TRBV20-1
j_gene: TRBJ1-2
abundance: NA
d_gene: NA
CDR3aa: CSAVRGVGYGYTF
CDR3nt: TGCAGTGCTGTCAGGGGAGTTGGCTATGGCTACACCTTC

v_gene: TRBV6-2/TRBV6-3
j_gene: TRBJ2-5
abundance: many
d_gene: TRBD2
CDR3aa: CASSPQGLQETQYF
CDR3nt: TGTGCCAGCAGTCCCCAGGGACTACAAGAGACCCAGTACTTC

v_gene: TRBV11-2
j_gene: TRBJ2-1
abundance: many
d_gene: NA
CDR3aa: CASSLGFGNEQFF
CDR3nt: TGTGCCAGCAGCTTGGGTTTCGGCAATGAGCAGTTCTTC

v_gene: TRBV20-1
j_gene: TRBJ2-7
abundance: NA
d_gene: TRBD2
CDR3aa: CSAKREGSYEQCF
CDR3nt: TGCAGTGCTAAGAGGGAGGGGTCCTACGAGCAGTGCTTC

v_gene: TRBV7-2
j_gene: TRBJ2-3
abundance: NA
d_gene: NA
CDR3aa: CASSLIRTDTQYF
CDR3nt: TGTGCCAGCAGCTTAATCCGCACAGATACGCAGTATTTT

v_gene: TRBV20-1
j_gene: TRBJ2-5
abundance: NA
d_gene: NA
CDR3aa: CSAGDRRAEETQYF
CDR3nt: TGCAGTGCTGGAGATAGGAGGGCCGAAGAGACCCAGTACTTC

v_gene: TRBV5-4
j_gene: TRBJ1-2
abundance: few
d_gene: NA
CDR3aa: CASSLANGGSYGYTF
CDR3nt: TGTGCCAGCAGCTTGGCTAATGGAGGGAGCTATGGCTACACCTTC

v_gene: TRBV24-1
j_gene: TRBJ1-5
abundance: many
d_gene: NA
CDR3aa: CATSGIEGGQPQHF
CDR3nt: TGTGCCACCTCCGGGATCGAGGGGGGTCAGCCCCAGCATTTT

v_gene: TRBV30
j_gene: TRBJ1-6
abundance: many
d_gene: NA
CDR3aa: CAWSTAFNSPLHF
CDR3nt: TGTGCCTGGAGTACGGCGTTTAATTCACCCCTCCACTTT

v_gene: TRBV28
j_gene: TRBJ2-3
abundance: many
d_gene: NA
CDR3aa: CASSLRGLGDTQYF
CDR3nt: TGTGCCAGCAGTCTCAGGGGTTTAGGCGATACGCAGTATTTT

v_gene: TRBV12-3/TRBV12-4
j_gene: TRBJ1-1
abundance: many
d_gene: NA
CDR3aa: CASSPGEGPNTEAFF
CDR3nt: TGTGCCAGCAGTCCCGGGGAGGGCCCGAACACTGAAGCTTTCTTT

v_gene: TRBV6-5
j_gene: TRBJ2-1
abundance: many
d_gene: NA
CDR3aa: CASSSGLHTRDEQFF
CDR3nt: TGTGCCAGCAGTTCCGGACTACATACGAGGGATGAGCAGTTCTTC

v_gene: TRBV19
j_gene: TRBJ1-5
abundance: NA
d_gene: NA
CDR3aa: CASSISQRYQPQHF
CDR3nt: TGTGCCAGTAGTATCTCCCAAAGGTATCAGCCCCAGCATTTT

v_gene: TRBV10-1
j_gene: TRBJ1-1
abundance: NA
d_gene: NA
CDR3aa: CASSIYRESVFGRSMNTEAFF
CDR3nt: TGCGCCAGCAGTATTTACAGGGAGTCTGTGTTCGGGCGTAGTATGAACACTGAAGCTTTCTTT

v_gene: TRBV5-5
j_gene: TRBJ2-7
abundance: many
d_gene: NA
CDR3aa: CASSLGLGPFYEQYF
CDR3nt: TGTGCCAGCAGCTTGGGCCTGGGACCTTTCTACGAGCAGTACTTC

v_gene: TRBV6-1
j_gene: TRBJ1-1
abundance: many
d_gene: NA
CDR3aa: CATSRGAGAEAFF
CDR3nt: TGTGCCACATCCCGGGGGGCAGGAGCTGAAGCTTTCTTT

v_gene: TRBV20-1
j_gene: TRBJ1-1
abundance: many
d_gene: NA
CDR3aa: CSARIRNGAEAFF
CDR3nt: TGCAGTGCTAGAATCAGAAACGGCGCTGAAGCTTTCTTT